The 14 T cell receptor beta chains in this list originate from one sample, sequenced in a study of blood T cell repertoires in COVID-19. The method was immunoSEQ multiplex PCR; TCRdb's version includes in-frame clones alone and lacks a portion of them. The table has about 320,000 clones, around 85% seen once. The specimen was peripheral blood. Receptors were obtained from a human donor in a cohort sampled during active COVID-19.

CDR3 sequence reads: CASSDRQNYGYTF. CDR3 in DNA: TGTGCCAGCAGCGACCGACAGAACTATGGCTACACCTTC. The chain has TRBV9 and TRBJ1-2, with TRBD1 as a possible D gene (5 bases). CDR1 SGDLS and CDR2 YYNGEE come from the germline V gene. CDR3 length equals 13 residues. Trimming cost V 3 bases and J 2 bases, with 8 bases left between them.

The chain recombines TRBV5-4 with TRBJ2-1; 9 nucleotides line up with TRBD1. Germline V CDR1 and CDR2: SGHNT, YYREEE (reference sequence). This CDR3 comprises 16 residues. V lost 4 bases and J lost 4; bases outside the gene matches: 9. CDR3 nucleotides: TGTGCCAGCAGCGCAGGGACAGGGAGGGGGTACAATGAGCAGTTCTTC. Its translation: CASSAGTGRGYNEQFF.

V gene TRBV4-1 combines with J gene TRBJ2-3, with 9 positions matching TRBD2. Germline CDR1 MGHRA, CDR2 YSYEKL. Trimming at V came to 3 bases and at J to 3 bases, leaving 10 bases not matched to a gene. CDR3 length: 17 residues. In nucleotides, the CDR3 is TGCGCCAGCAGCCATGACGCTAGCGGGGTCTTGACAGATACGCAGTATTTT. As protein: CASSHDASGVLTDTQYF.

The CDR3 DNA reads TGTGCCAGCAGCCCGGGCGCAGGGGGCACCGGGGAGCTGTTTTTT. Translation gives CASSPGAGGTGELFF. The V call is TRBV7-6, the J call TRBJ2-2; the match to TRBD1 covers 7 bases. Per germline, CDR1 SGHVS and CDR2 FNYEAQ. CDR3 length: 15 residues. V was pared by 5 bases and J by 4 bases, with 7 bases of the junction left unmatched. Combining the CDR3 with reference TRBV7-6 and TRBJ2-2 gives the whole variable domain GAGVSQSPRYKVTKRGQDVALRCDPISGHVSLYWYRQALGQGPEFLTYFNYEAQQDKSGLPNDRFSAERPEGSISTLTIQRTEQRDSAMYRCASSPGAGGTGELFFGEGSRLTVL.

The gene calls are TRBV30 and TRBJ1-2, with a tentative D call TRBD1 (5 bases). Trimming took 0 bases from V and 6 from J, leaving 17 bases between them. The CDR3 totals 15 residues. The germline gives CDR1 GTSNPN, CDR2 SVGIG (reference sequence). The CDR3: CAWSVLNEGANGYTF. The CDR3, as DNA: TGTGCCTGGAGTGTTCTTAACGAAGGGGCGAATGGCTACACCTTC.

This sequence joins TRBV6-5 and TRBJ1-1; no definite D call. CDR1 and CDR2 from the germline V gene are MNHEY and SVGAGI. The CDR3 has 12 residues. V was trimmed by 6 bases and J by 4 bases, leaving 9 bases between them. CDR3 sequence (DNA): TGTGCCAGCAGGCGTGAGGCCACTGAAGCTTTCTTT. Protein product: CASRREATEAFF.

This clone was seen just once. Distinct nucleotide sequences in the sample also encode this CDR3. The chain joins TRBV6-5 to TRBJ1-3; weak D call: TRBD1 (5 bases). This CDR3 region has 13 residues. CDR1 MNHEY and CDR2 SVGAGI come from the germline V gene. V was trimmed by 6 bases and J by 4 bases, leaving 10 bases between them. CDR3 nucleotide sequence: TGTGCCAGCAGCCGGGGGGGAGGAAACACCATATATTTT. It is translated as CASSRGGGNTIYF.

The chain is built from TRBV6-1 and TRBJ1-4; weak D call: TRBD1 (6 bases). Germline values: CDR1 MNHNS, CDR2 SASEGT. V lost 2 bases and J 5 bases, leaving 9 bases between the germline ends. CDR3 length: 14 amino acids. Here the CDR3 reads CASSEQGLNEKLFF. The CDR3 DNA reads TGTGCCAGCAGTGAACAGGGGCTCAATGAAAAACTGTTTTTT.

The table lists this clone with a count of one. At one end the junction does not follow the germline gene, possibly because of a read error. The CDR3 sequence: CKIATNEKLFF. The CDR3 DNA follows: TGCAAGATAGCAACTAATGAAAAACTGTTTTTT. The chain recombines TRBV19 with TRBJ1-4; D is ambiguous. There are 11 residues in the CDR3. Germline V gene sequence: CDR1 LNHDA, CDR2 SQIVND (reference sequence). The full variable domain, with the rest looked up from reference TRBV19 and TRBJ1-4, is DGGITQSPKYLFRKEGQNVTLSCEQNLNHDAMYWYRQDPGQGLRLIYYSQIVNDFQKGDIAEGYSVSREKKESFPLTVTSAQKNPTAFYLCKIATNEKLFFGSGTQLSVL.

The chain combines TRBV18 with TRBJ1-3; D gene uncertain. The CDR3 covers 15 residues. V dropped 6 bases and J dropped 2 bases, with 14 bases sitting between them. Germline loops: CDR1 KGHSH, CDR2 LQKENI. CDR3 sequence (DNA): TGTGCCAGCTCTACCGGGTCGAGTGCTGGAAACACCATATATTTT. Translating it yields CASSTGSSAGNTIYF.

This rearrangement joins TRBV3-1 (or the pseudogene TRBV3-2) to TRBJ1-1, with no clear D. This CDR3 comprises 12 residues. The germline V and J ends were trimmed by 1 base and 5 bases, with 5 bases remaining between them. Germline loops: CDR1 LGHDT, CDR2 YNNKEL (reference sequence). The CDR3 loop reads CASSQAKTEAFF. The CDR3 bases are TGTGCCAGCAGCCAAGCTAAAACTGAAGCTTTCTTT.

This clone was observed a single time. The chain uses TRBV7-3 and TRBJ2-7, with 9 bases fitting TRBD1. CDR1 and CDR2 (germline): SGHTA, FQGTGA. The V and J ends lost 5 bases and 3 bases, in that order; junction bases with no gene match: 11. The CDR3 has 16 amino acids. CDR3 amino acids: CASSPGRTGEDYEQYF. CDR3 coding DNA: TGTGCCAGCAGCCCCGGACGGACAGGGGAGGACTACGAGCAGTACTTC.

J is TRBJ2-1 and V is TRBV7-3, with no clear D. CDR3 length: 12 residues. V lost 4 bases and J lost 4, with 5 bases in between. Looked up from germline, CDR1 is SGHTA and CDR2 is FQGTGA. The CDR3 region is CASSSNYNEQFF. The CDR3 DNA reads TGTGCCAGCAGCTCTAATTACAATGAGCAGTTCTTC.

The gene calls are TRBV24-1 and TRBJ2-6; TRBD1 matches 12 bases. CDR3 length: 18 amino acids. In germline, CDR1 is KGHDR, CDR2 SFDVKD. V dropped 3 bases and J dropped 2; count of bases not matched to a gene: 4. The CDR3 reads CATSDGGTGGAGANVLTF. The CDR3 DNA reads as TGTGCCACCAGTGATGGAGGGACAGGGGGCGCTGGGGCCAACGTCCTGACTTTC.